One TCR beta chain is described in this entry. The CDR3 is made up of 13 amino acids. CDR1 and CDR2 (germline): KGHSH, LQKENI. V was shortened by 2 bases and J by 4 bases, with 8 bases between the two germline ends. This entry belongs to a study of T cell responses to AZD1222 COVID-19 vaccine. Measured with immunoSEQ multiplex PCR; TCRdb has only the in-frame clones, and not every one. This repertoire shows tens of thousands of clones, roughly 93% found once; its top ten account for 22%. The sequencing here drew on peripheral blood, taken on day 0 of AZD1222 vaccination. The chain employs TRBV18 and TRBJ1-1; no clear D gene. The sequence derives from an adult in good health. CDR3 bases: TGTGCCAGCTCACCAGGGATGAGCACTGAAGCTTTCTTT. Its translation is CASSPGMSTEAFF.